This T cell receptor (beta chain) was documented in a study of T cell responses to AZD1222 COVID-19 vaccine. This clone was detected only a few times. In the same sample, other DNA sequences code for this CDR3. The CDR3 is made up of 12 amino acids. Germline values: CDR1 SEHNR, CDR2 FQNEAQ (reference sequence). V lost 3 bases and J 4 bases, leaving 4 bases between the germline ends. Assay used: immunoSEQ multiplex PCR; TCRdb lists only in-frame clones, some missing. This table has about 150,000 clones, roughly 90% appearing once. This specimen was peripheral blood, taken on day 0 of AZD1222 vaccination. This rearrangement joins TRBV7-9 to TRBJ1-5; D is unclear. This receptor was obtained from an adult in good health. The CDR3 sequence is CASSLGNQPQHF. In DNA form, the CDR3 reads TGTGCCAGCAGCTTGGGAAATCAGCCCCAGCATTTT.